The source of this T cell receptor (beta chain) is a study of memory CD4+ T cells and cytomegalovirus serostatus. Notes on the study in general: Each of approximately 61 CMV-associated TCRbeta sequences occurred in one to five individuals. The CMV-associated TCR signature appears largely within the CD4+ memory repertoire.

This clone was seen just once. The antigen is undetermined. The sort gate was single viable CD3+CD4+CD8-CD45RO+ cells for memory CD4+ T cells. Profiled with immunoSEQ multiplex PCR; TCRdb holds only in-frame clones, not every one. The sample comprises around 63,000 clones, about 78% of which are singletons, and 0.5% to 0.6% rests with the top ten. The CDR3 sequence is 15 residues long. The J segment lost 6 bases and the V segment lost 3 bases, leaving 8 bases of the junction unmatched. Looked up from germline, CDR1 is SGHRS and CDR2 is YFSETQ. The chain combines TRBV5-1 with TRBJ2-3; TRBD1 aligns across 9 bases. The clonotype was recovered from an adult in good health and CMV-seronegative. Some clones in this sample may be carry-over from other donors' samples. The source material was memory CD4+ T cells from blood. The CDR3 DNA reads as TGCGCCAGCAGCTCCCGTCCCGGGACAGGGGATACGCAGTATTTT. Amino acid sequence: CASSSRPGTGDTQYF.